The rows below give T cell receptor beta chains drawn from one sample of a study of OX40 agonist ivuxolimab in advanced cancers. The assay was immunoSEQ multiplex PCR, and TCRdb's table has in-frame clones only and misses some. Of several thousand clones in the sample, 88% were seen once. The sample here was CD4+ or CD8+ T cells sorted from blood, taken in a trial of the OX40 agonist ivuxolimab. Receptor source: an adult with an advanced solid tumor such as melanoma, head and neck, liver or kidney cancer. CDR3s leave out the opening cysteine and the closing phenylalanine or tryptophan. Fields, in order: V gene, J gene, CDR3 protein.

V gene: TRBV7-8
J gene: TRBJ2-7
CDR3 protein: ASSLGQLYLPYEQY

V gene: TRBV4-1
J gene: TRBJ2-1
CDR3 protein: ASSRDRGVRDEQF

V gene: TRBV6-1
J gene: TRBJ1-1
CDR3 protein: ASSEKTGEGAEAF

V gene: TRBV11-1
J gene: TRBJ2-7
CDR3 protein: ASSRGQGLAYEQY

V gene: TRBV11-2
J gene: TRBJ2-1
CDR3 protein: ASSLGTLGYNEQF

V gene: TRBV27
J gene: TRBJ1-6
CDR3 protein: ASSLGTKNSPLH

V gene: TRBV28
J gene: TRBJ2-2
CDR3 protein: ASSWGVAGGELF

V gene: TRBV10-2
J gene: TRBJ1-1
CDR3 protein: ASNLAGEAF

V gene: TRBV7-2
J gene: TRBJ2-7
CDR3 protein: ASSLDLAGEQY

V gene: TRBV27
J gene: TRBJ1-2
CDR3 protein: ASSLYRGNYGYT

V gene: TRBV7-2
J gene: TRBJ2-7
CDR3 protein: ASSPDRGYYEQY

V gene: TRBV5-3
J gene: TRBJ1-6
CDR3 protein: ARSWDSPFNSPLH

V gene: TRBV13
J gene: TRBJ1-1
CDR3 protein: ASRHKGAGNTEAF

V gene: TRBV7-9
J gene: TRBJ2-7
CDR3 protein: ASSSSSGVFYEQY

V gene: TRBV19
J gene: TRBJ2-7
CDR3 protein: ASSPGQSYSYEQY

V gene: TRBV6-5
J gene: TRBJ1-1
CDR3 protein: ASSLGQGFRTEAF

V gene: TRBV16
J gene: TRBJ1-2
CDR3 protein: ASSQSQQSLYGYT

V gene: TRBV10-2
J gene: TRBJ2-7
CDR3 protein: ASGIAGGNEQY

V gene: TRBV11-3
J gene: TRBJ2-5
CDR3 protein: ASSLDLERGRETQY

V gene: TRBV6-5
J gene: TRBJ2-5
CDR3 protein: ASSYSSGAETQY

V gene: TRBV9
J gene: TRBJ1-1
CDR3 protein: ASSVDRMNTEAF

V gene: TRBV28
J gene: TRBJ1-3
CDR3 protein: ASSLGSEGNTIY

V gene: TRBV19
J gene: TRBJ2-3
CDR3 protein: ASRGLGGGRMNTQY

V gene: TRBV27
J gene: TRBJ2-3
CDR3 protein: ASSLSRYRVSTDTQY

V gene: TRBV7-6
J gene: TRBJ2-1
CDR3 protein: ASSLDSGGAREQF

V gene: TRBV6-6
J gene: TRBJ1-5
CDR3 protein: ASSPFNQPQH

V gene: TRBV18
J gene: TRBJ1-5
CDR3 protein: ASSRGGNQPQH

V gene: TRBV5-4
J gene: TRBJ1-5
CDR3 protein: ASSPNPGNQPQH

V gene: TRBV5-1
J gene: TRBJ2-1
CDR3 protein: ASSLTSGVYNEQF

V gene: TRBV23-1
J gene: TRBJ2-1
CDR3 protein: ASSQSAGAGSEQF

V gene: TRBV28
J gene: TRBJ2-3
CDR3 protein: ASSLGSSGPSTDTQY

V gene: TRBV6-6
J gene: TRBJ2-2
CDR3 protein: ASSSSGGFGELF

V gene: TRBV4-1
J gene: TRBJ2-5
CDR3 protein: ASSQVQEETQY

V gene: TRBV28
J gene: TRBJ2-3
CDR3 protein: ASSTSGDSTDTQY

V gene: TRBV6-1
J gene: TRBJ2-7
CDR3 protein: ASSERGGRGPTYEQY

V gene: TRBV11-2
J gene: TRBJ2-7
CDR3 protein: ASSLSVGSLRNEQY

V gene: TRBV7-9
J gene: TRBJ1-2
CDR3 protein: ASSGRDLTKFGYT

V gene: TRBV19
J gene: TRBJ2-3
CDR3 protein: ASSMIQRETDTQY

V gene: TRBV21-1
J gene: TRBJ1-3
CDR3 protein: ASSKVGADRGRGNTIY

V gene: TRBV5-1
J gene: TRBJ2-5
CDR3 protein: ASSWIPGTSGAFQETQY

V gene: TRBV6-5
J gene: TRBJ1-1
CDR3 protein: LMGGVRAEAF